The 30 T cell receptor beta chains presented below share a single source sample, sequenced in a study of siplizumab effects on memory and regulatory T cells. The protocol was immunoSEQ multiplex PCR, while the TCRdb copy is restricted to in-frame clones and leaves out a portion. The table lists under 130,000 clones, about 92% of them singletons. Sequenced input: CD4+ T cells sorted from blood. The receptor set was obtained from a human donor in good health.

As DNA, the CDR3 is TGCGCCAGCAGCGTGGACGGTTCTACGGATGGCTACACCTTC. As protein: CASSVDGSTDGYTF. The chain links TRBV5-1 to TRBJ1-2; D call uncertain. Germline V gene lookup returns CDR1 SGHRS and CDR2 YFSETQ. This CDR3 has 14 amino acids. Trimming cost V 4 bases and J 6 bases, with 16 bases left between them.

The J gene is TRBJ2-1, the V gene TRBV6-5; D unresolved. This CDR3 spans 15 amino acids. Per the germline V gene, CDR1 is MNHEY and CDR2 is SVGAGI. V lost 5 bases and J 3 bases, leaving 14 bases between the germline ends. Here the CDR3 DNA reads TGTGCCAGCAGTCGTGAGTCCGGCCACTACAATGAGCAGTTCTTC. Translating gives CASSRESGHYNEQFF.

This chain uses TRBV11-3 with TRBJ2-7; TRBD1 might be the D (7 bases). Trimming left V 5 bases short and J 0 bases short, with 14 bases between. The germline V gene encodes CDR1 SGHNT and CDR2 YENEEA. The length of the CDR3 is 15 residues. The DNA of the CDR3 is TGTGCCAGCAGCCCGCGGGACAGTTTCTCCTACGAGCAGTACTTC. Translating it yields CASSPRDSFSYEQYF.

The chain joins TRBV5-1 to TRBJ2-7, with D unresolved. Trimming shortened V by 0 bases and J by 2 bases, and 12 bases separated the two germline ends. Germline V gene data show CDR1 as SGHRS and CDR2 as YFSETQ. CDR3 length: 15 residues. The chain's CDR3 is CASSLDSLSPYEQYF. The DNA of the CDR3 is TGCGCCAGCAGCTTGGATAGTCTCAGCCCCTACGAGCAGTACTTC.

This sequence joins TRBV2 and TRBJ1-2; the match to TRBD1 covers 9 bases. V shed 4 bases and J 7 bases; nucleotides not matched to a gene: 4. From germline, CDR1 is SNHLY and CDR2 FYNNEI. The CDR3 is 13 amino acids. The CDR3 spells CASSGTGEPGYTF. The CDR3 DNA is TGTGCCAGCAGTGGGACAGGGGAACCTGGCTACACCTTC.

The chain combines TRBV7-8 with TRBJ1-2, with 8 nucleotides matching TRBD1. The CDR3 has 13 amino acids. Germline lookup yields CDR1 SGHVS and CDR2 FQNEAQ. J lost 8 bases, V lost 5 bases, and 7 bases had no gene match. The CDR3 DNA is TGTGCCAGCAGCGCCCGGACAGGGAACGGCTACACCTTC. The encoded protein is CASSARTGNGYTF.

This sequence joins TRBV7-2 and TRBJ2-7, with D perhaps matching TRBD2 (5 bases). CDR1 and CDR2 from the germline V gene are SGHTA and FQGNSA. V was pared by 6 bases and J by 2 bases, with 11 bases between. The CDR3 extends over 13 amino acids. The CDR3: CASSQISAYEQYF. DNA of the CDR3: TGTGCCAGCAGTCAAATTAGCGCCTACGAGCAGTACTTC.

The rearrangement links TRBV30 to TRBJ2-7; 7 bases agree with TRBD1. Looked up from germline, CDR1 is GTSNPN and CDR2 is SVGIG (reference sequence). This CDR3 has 14 residues. V was pared by 4 bases and J by 2 bases, with 8 bases of the junction left unmatched. As DNA, the CDR3 is TGTGCCTGGAAACGGACAGGCAATGCCTACGAGCAGTACTTC. This sequence encodes CAWKRTGNAYEQYF.

The rearrangement uses TRBV5-1 and TRBJ1-1, with a tentative D call TRBD1 (6 bases). The CDR3 loop spans 14 amino acids. Trimming cost V 4 bases and J 4 bases, with 14 bases left between them. Germline lookup yields CDR1 SGHRS and CDR2 YFSETQ. CDR3 in DNA: TGCGCCAGCAGCGCGACAACAGGGTCCACTGAAGCTTTCTTT. Translating gives CASSATTGSTEAFF.

The gene calls are TRBV30 and TRBJ1-2, with a possible D match to TRBD1 (6 bases). The CDR3 is 12 amino acids. Germline V gives CDR1 GTSNPN, CDR2 SVGIG (reference sequence). V was pared by 5 bases and J by 8 bases, with 15 bases between. The CDR3 region is CAWAKQGGGYTF. In DNA, the CDR3 is TGTGCCTGGGCAAAACAGGGCGGAGGCTACACCTTC.

J is TRBJ1-5 and V is TRBV6-1; tentative D call: TRBD1 (5 bases). Germline V gives CDR1 MNHNS, CDR2 SASEGT. V was trimmed by 4 bases and J by 0 bases, leaving 10 bases between them. The CDR3 extends over 15 amino acids. CDR3 region: CASSAGVYSNQPQHF. Here the CDR3 DNA reads TGTGCCAGCAGTGCGGGGGTGTATAGCAATCAGCCCCAGCATTTT.

V and J are TRBV5-3 and TRBJ1-6; D remains ambiguous. TRBV5-3 is flagged as an ORF with uncertain function. With 7 bases removed from V and 7 bases from J, the gap between germline ends came to 9 bases. This CDR3 is built from 12 residues. The CDR3 protein is CARLYGNSPLHF. In DNA form, the CDR3 reads TGTGCCAGATTGTACGGCAATTCACCCCTCCACTTT.

This clone was counted once. V usage is TRBV5-3 and J usage is TRBJ2-3, with TRBD2 matching over 9 bases. TRBV5-3 belongs to the ORF category, with a function that is uncertain. V gave up 2 bases and J gave up 1 base; unmatched junction bases: 11. This CDR3 spans 18 amino acids. For the CDR3, the DNA is TGTGCCAGAAGCTTAGGAACTAGCGGGCTTCTTGGCACAGATACGCAGTATTTT. Protein sequence: CARSLGTSGLLGTDTQYF.

V gene TRBV30 combines with J gene TRBJ2-7; maybe TRBD1 (5 bases). This CDR3 has 11 residues. Germline V gives CDR1 GTSNPN, CDR2 SVGIG (reference sequence). Trimming shortened V by 0 bases and J by 5 bases, and 5 bases separated the two germline ends. The CDR3 sequence: CAWSVRDEQYF. The CDR3 nucleotides are TGTGCCTGGAGTGTCAGGGACGAGCAGTACTTC.

The chain joins TRBV7-9 to TRBJ1-2; no definite D call. Germline assignment: CDR1 SEHNR and CDR2 FQNEAQ (reference sequence). The CDR3 contains 13 residues. Trimming cost V 2 bases and J 7 bases, with 11 bases left between them. The CDR3 nucleotides read TGTGCCAGCAGCTTAAAAGAGGGCAGTGGCTACACCTTC. Protein sequence: CASSLKEGSGYTF.

The chain links TRBV2 to TRBJ1-1; possible D gene TRBD1, 5 bases. V lost 7 bases to trimming and J lost 4 bases, with 19 bases between them. Germline V gives CDR1 SNHLY, CDR2 FYNNEI. CDR3 length: 15 residues. In nucleotides, the CDR3 is TGTGCCAGCATCCCTGCCCGGGGGGTAGGCACTGAAGCTTTCTTT. It is translated as CASIPARGVGTEAFF.

Comment on this clone: The junction and the germline gene differ at one end; a read error may be behind it. The chain recombines TRBV7-2 with TRBJ2-5, with D perhaps matching TRBD2 (6 bases). Germline CDR1 reads SGHTA; CDR2 reads FQGNSA. This CDR3 comprises 11 residues. CDR3 bases: TGTGCCAGCGGTCCCGGGACTTCACACCACTTC. This translates into CASGPGTSHHF.

This chain links TRBV5-1 with TRBJ2-5; possibly TRBD2 for D (6 bases). Trimming took 4 bases from V and 5 from J, leaving 12 bases between them. The CDR3 runs 13 residues. CDR1 SGHRS and CDR2 YFSETQ come from the germline V gene. CDR3 protein: CASSPRAGETQYF. The CDR3 bases are TGCGCCAGCAGCCCCAGGGCGGGGGAGACCCAGTACTTC.

The chain couples TRBV4-2 to TRBJ2-7, with D unclear. CDR1 is LGHNA, CDR2 YNFKEQ, per germline. V lost 0 bases to trimming and J lost 3 bases, with 12 bases between them. This CDR3 is 15 amino acids long. CDR3 DNA: TGTGCCAGCAGCCAAGATAGGACCATTTACTACGAGCAGTACTTC. Translated: CASSQDRTIYYEQYF.

The V and J genes are TRBV7-2 and TRBJ1-2, with D uncertain. The germline V gene encodes CDR1 SGHTA and CDR2 FQGNSA. The CDR3 spans 12 residues. Trimming cost V 4 bases and J 2 bases, with 5 bases left between them. The CDR3 DNA reads as TGTGCCAGCAGCTCGATAAACTATGGCTACACCTTC. Translated: CASSSINYGYTF. The full variable domain, completed using reference TRBV7-2 and TRBJ1-2, is GAGVSQSPSNKVTEKGKDVELRCDPISGHTALYWYRQSLGQGLEFLIYFQGNSAPDKSGLPSDRFSAERTGGSVSTLTIQRTQQEDSAVYLCASSSINYGYTFGSGTRLTVV.

The chain has TRBV27 and TRBJ2-6, with 9 positions matching TRBD1. Germline lookup yields CDR1 MNHEY and CDR2 SMNVEV (reference sequence). V lost 10 bases, J lost 1 base, and 8 bases stayed unmatched. The CDR3 covers 16 residues. Written as DNA, the CDR3 is TGTGCCACCACTCGACAGGGGGTGTCTGGGGCCAACGTCCTGACTTTC. Its protein is CATTRQGVSGANVLTF.

The chain employs TRBV25-1 and TRBJ2-3, with 8 bases matching TRBD2. Germline trimming cut 0 bases from V and 0 bases from J; bases unmatched to any gene: 2. The CDR3 has 16 residues. The germline V gene has CDR1 MGHDK and CDR2 SYGVNS. The CDR3 is CASSEYTGGSTDTQYF. In DNA form, the CDR3 reads TGTGCCAGCAGTGAATATACGGGAGGGAGCACAGATACGCAGTATTTT.

This chain connects TRBV30 to TRBJ2-7; no clear D. V lost 3 bases and J 4 bases, leaving 7 bases between the germline ends. The germline V gene encodes CDR1 GTSNPN and CDR2 SVGIG (reference sequence). The CDR3 runs 11 residues. CDR3 sequence reads: CAWRTEYEQYF. DNA of the CDR3: TGTGCCTGGAGGACTGAGTACGAGCAGTACTTC.

This clone is a singleton in its sample. The genes are TRBV7-9 and TRBJ2-1; D remains unclear. The V and J ends lost 5 bases and 0 bases respectively, with 8 bases between them. There are 14 residues in the CDR3. CDR1 and CDR2 (germline): SEHNR, FQNEAQ (reference sequence). This CDR3 reads CASSTSSSYNEQFF. The CDR3 nucleotides read TGTGCCAGCAGCACCTCGAGCTCCTACAATGAGCAGTTCTTC.

The chain combines TRBV5-6 with TRBJ1-6, with D possibly being TRBD1 (5 bases). CDR1 and CDR2 (germline): SGHDT, YYEEEE. The V end was cut by 4 bases, the J end by 13 bases, with 15 bases between. This CDR3 comprises 13 residues. This CDR3 reads CASSQGPGKPLHF. Here the CDR3 DNA reads TGTGCCAGCAGCCAGGGACCGGGCAAGCCCCTCCACTTT. Variable domain in full (rest from reference TRBV5-6 and TRBJ1-6): DAGVTQSPTHLIKTRGQQVTLRCSPKSGHDTVSWYQQALGQGPQFIFQYYEEEERQRGNFPDRFSGHQFPNYSSELNVNALLLGDSALYLCASSQGPGKPLHFGNGTRLTVT.

The chain is built from TRBV5-1 and TRBJ2-1; D gene ambiguous. V lost 4 bases and J lost 5, with 13 bases in between. CDR1 and CDR2 (germline): SGHRS, YFSETQ. The CDR3 is 14 residues long. CDR3: CASSLGDINNEQFF. The CDR3 DNA follows: TGCGCCAGCAGCCTAGGAGACATTAACAATGAGCAGTTCTTC.

The CDR3: CASSEYREQYF. The DNA of the CDR3 is TGTGCCAGCAGTGAATATCGAGAGCAGTACTTC. V is TRBV25-1 and J is TRBJ2-7, with D uncertain. Germline loops: CDR1 MGHDK, CDR2 SYGVNS. The V end was cut by 0 bases, the J end by 7 bases, with 4 bases between. The CDR3 runs 11 residues.

This clone has just one count. This chain connects TRBV7-9 to TRBJ2-7; D unresolved. Germline values: CDR1 SEHNR, CDR2 FQNEAQ (reference sequence). The CDR3 has 11 residues. V was pared by 2 bases and J by 7 bases, with 6 bases between. The CDR3 DNA reads TGTGCCAGCAGCTTATTCGATGAGCAGTACTTC. Its protein is CASSLFDEQYF.

The V and J genes are TRBV14 and TRBJ2-3; D remains unclear. Trimming took off 0 bases at V and 7 bases at J, with 5 bases between the two ends. The germline gives CDR1 SGHDN, CDR2 FVKESK. This CDR3 spans 12 amino acids. DNA for the CDR3: TGTGCCAGCAGCCAAGAGCCATATACGCAGTATTTT. Its protein product is CASSQEPYTQYF.

The chain is built from TRBV6-5 and TRBJ2-3, with D perhaps matching TRBD2 (6 bases). Germline CDR1 is MNHEY and CDR2 is SVGAGI. V was shortened by 6 bases and J by 1 base, with 11 bases between the two germline ends. The CDR3 length is 14 residues. In nucleotides, the CDR3 is TGTGCCAGCAGCAGGGCGGGACGCACAGATACGCAGTATTTT. Translated: CASSRAGRTDTQYF.